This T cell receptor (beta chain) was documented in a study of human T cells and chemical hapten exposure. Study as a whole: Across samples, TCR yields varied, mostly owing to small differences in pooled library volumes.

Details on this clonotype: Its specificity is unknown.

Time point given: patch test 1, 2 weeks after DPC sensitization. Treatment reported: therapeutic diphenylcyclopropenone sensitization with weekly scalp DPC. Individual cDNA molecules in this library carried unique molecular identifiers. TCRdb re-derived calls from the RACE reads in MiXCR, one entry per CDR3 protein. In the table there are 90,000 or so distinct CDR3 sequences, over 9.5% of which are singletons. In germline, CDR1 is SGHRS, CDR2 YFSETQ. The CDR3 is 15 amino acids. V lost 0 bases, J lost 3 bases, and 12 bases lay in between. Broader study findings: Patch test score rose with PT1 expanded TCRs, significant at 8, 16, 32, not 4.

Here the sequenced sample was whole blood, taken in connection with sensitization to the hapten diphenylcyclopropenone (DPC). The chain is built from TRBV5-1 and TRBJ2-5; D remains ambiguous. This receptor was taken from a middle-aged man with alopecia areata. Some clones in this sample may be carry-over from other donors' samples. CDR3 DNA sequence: TGCGCCAGCAGCTTGGCCGGAATGTTCAAAGAGACCCAGTACTTC. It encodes CASSLAGMFKETQYF.